This TCR beta chain was captured in a study of T cell responses to AZD1222 COVID-19 vaccine. The V gene's germline CDR1 is SGHAT and CDR2 FQNNGV. The trim removed 4 bases at V and 1 base at J, leaving 6 bases unmatched. CDR3 size: 15 residues. Study-level points and caveats: The peak T cell response came first, and repertoires were sampled only after it. Targets within unmutated variant regions were reportedly found for nearly half of spike-specific TCRs. CD4 TCRs associated with vaccination spanned spike, dominating at 160-218 and 743-854. The donor cohort was predominantly white British with a female majority, and clonal diversity may have been underestimated.

Profiled with immunoSEQ multiplex PCR; TCRdb holds only in-frame clones, not every one. The sample lists about 120,000 clones; approximately 90% were seen once. Turning to this clone: Antigen specificity is unknown.

The rearrangement uses TRBV11-2 and TRBJ1-2, with 7 bases aligning to TRBD1. This TCR came from an adult who received the AZD1222 COVID-19 vaccine. Sequenced here: peripheral blood, sampled 28 days after the second AZD1222 dose. CDR3 protein: CASSYRTGLNYGYTF. The DNA for the CDR3 is TGTGCCAGCAGCTACCGGACAGGACTTAACTATGGCTACACCTTC.